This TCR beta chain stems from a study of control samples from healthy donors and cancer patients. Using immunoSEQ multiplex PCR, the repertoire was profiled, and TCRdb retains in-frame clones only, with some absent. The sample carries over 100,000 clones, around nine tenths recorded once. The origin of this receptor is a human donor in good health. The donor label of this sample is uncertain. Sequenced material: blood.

This CDR3 is CASSLTGNNEQFF. The CDR3 DNA is TGTGCCAGCAGCTTAACAGGGAACAATGAGCAGTTCTTC. The gene calls are TRBV7-3 and TRBJ2-1; D unresolved. The CDR3 totals 13 residues. Germline values: CDR1 SGHTA, CDR2 FQGTGA. The ends were cut back, 0 bases at V and 5 bases at J, with 5 bases in the middle.